The 7 T cell receptor beta chains in this list originate from one sample, sequenced in a study of CD4 T cells in relation to SARS-CoV-2 and coronaviruses. Unexposed donor CD4+ T cells date from about 2011-2018, before the COVID-19 pandemic. The cells were cultured for about ten days before CD4+ T cells were isolated. Sequencing used immunoSEQ multiplex PCR; TCRdb keeps in-frame clones, though not all of them. This sample has some 11,000 clones, with 65% to 90% found just once. Their specific antigens are unknown. The sample was CD4+ T cells from PBMCs, cultured in vitro. The receptor source for this set is a human donor in good health.

The chain employs TRBV24-1 and TRBJ2-5, with 16 positions matching TRBD2. Germline trimming cut 3 bases from V and 5 bases from J; bases unmatched to any gene: 8. The CDR3 sequence is 18 residues long. Germline CDR1 reads KGHDR; CDR2 reads SFDVKD. CDR3 sequence: CATSDPGTSGGAAETQYF. In nucleotides, the CDR3 is TGTGCCACCAGTGATCCCGGGACTAGCGGGGGGGCCGCGGAGACCCAGTACTTC.

This sequence joins TRBV29-1 and TRBJ2-5; D possibly uses TRBD1 or TRBD2 (7 bases each). Germline lookup yields CDR1 SQVTM and CDR2 ANQGSEA. This CDR3 contains 14 residues. Trimming pared 4 bases from V and 4 bases from J, leaving 16 bases between. In DNA, the CDR3 is TGCAGCGTTGTGGCAGGGGGAGGGGGAGAGACCCAGTACTTC. This translates into CSVVAGGGGETQYF.

This rearrangement joins TRBV2 to TRBJ1-1; a possible D gene is TRBD1 (5 bases). Germline CDR1 is SNHLY and CDR2 is FYNNEI. The CDR3 is 15 amino acids. Trimming stripped 1 base from V and 4 bases from J, with 13 bases between. Here the CDR3 DNA reads TGTGCCAGCAGTGAAGGGTTTGGGGGGGGCACTGAAGCTTTCTTT. Its protein is CASSEGFGGGTEAFF.

The chain recombines TRBV7-2 with TRBJ2-5; the match to TRBD1 covers 9 bases. V trimming: 5 bases; J trimming: 3 bases; junction bases outside the gene matches: 1. CDR3 length: 13 amino acids. Germline V gene sequence: CDR1 SGHTA, CDR2 FQGNSA. CDR3 nucleotide sequence: TGTGCCAGCAGCCGGGACAGGGAAGAGACCCAGTACTTC. It is translated as CASSRDREETQYF.

The chain has TRBV27 and TRBJ2-3; D assignment may be TRBD1 or TRBD2 (6 bases each). CDR3 size: 18 residues. CDR1 MNHEY and CDR2 SMNVEV come from the germline V gene (reference sequence). V gave up 6 bases and J gave up 0 bases, with 22 bases separating them. The CDR3 coding sequence is TGTGCCAGCAGACTCTGGGGTTGGGGGGCCCAAAGCACAGATACGCAGTATTTT. Its protein is CASRLWGWGAQSTDTQYF.

This clone has a handful of counts. The chain has TRBV7-9 and TRBJ1-2; 8 nucleotides line up with TRBD1. Germline V gene sequence: CDR1 SEHNR, CDR2 FQNEAQ (reference sequence). CDR3 length: 15 residues. The J segment lost 6 bases and the V segment lost 1 base, leaving 7 bases of the junction unmatched. The CDR3 here is CASSLGGQGANGYTF. CDR3 nucleotide sequence: TGTGCCAGCAGCTTAGGTGGCCAGGGGGCAAATGGCTACACCTTC.

The chain joins TRBV6-6 to TRBJ2-7; 9 bases agree with TRBD1. The CDR3 spans 17 residues. The ends lost 5 bases at V and 2 bases at J; junction bases unmatched: 13. Germline V gene data show CDR1 as MNHNY and CDR2 as SVGAGI (reference sequence). The CDR3, as DNA: TGTGCCAGCAGTCTCGGGACAGGGATAATATCGACCTACGAGCAGTACTTC. Protein: CASSLGTGIISTYEQYF.